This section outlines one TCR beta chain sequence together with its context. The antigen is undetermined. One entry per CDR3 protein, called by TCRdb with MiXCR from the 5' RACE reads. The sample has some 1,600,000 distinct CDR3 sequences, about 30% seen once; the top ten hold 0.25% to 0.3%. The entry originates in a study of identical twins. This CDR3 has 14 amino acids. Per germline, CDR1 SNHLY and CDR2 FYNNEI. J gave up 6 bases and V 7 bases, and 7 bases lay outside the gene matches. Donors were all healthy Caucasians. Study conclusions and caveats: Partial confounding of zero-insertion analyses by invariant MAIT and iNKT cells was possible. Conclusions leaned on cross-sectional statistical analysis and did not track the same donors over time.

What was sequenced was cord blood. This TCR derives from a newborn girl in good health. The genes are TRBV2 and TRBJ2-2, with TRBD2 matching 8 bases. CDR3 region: CASKGLVSPGELFF. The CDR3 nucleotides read TGTGCCAGCAAGGGACTAGTTTCCCCCGGGGAGCTGTTTTTT.